This TCR beta chain was identified during a study of blood T cell repertoires in COVID-19. Study context: Collection of acute and convalescent COVID-19 samples took place in the United States, Italy and Spain.

Per the germline V gene, CDR1 is MDHEN and CDR2 is SYDVKM. The CDR3 sequence is 16 residues long. V shed 6 bases, J shed 1 base, and the junction held 2 bases outside the gene matches. The assay was immunoSEQ multiplex PCR, and TCRdb's table has in-frame clones only and misses some. The data hold about 140,000 clones, with 65% to 85% observed a single time. This clonotype originated in a woman aged 55-75 years with acute or convalescent COVID-19. The J gene is TRBJ1-6, the V gene TRBV28; 11 nucleotides align to TRBD1. The sample consisted of peripheral blood. The CDR3 sequence is CASRGQGGSYNSPLHF. CDR3 nucleotides: TGTGCCAGCAGGGGACAGGGGGGATCCTATAATTCACCCCTCCACTTT.